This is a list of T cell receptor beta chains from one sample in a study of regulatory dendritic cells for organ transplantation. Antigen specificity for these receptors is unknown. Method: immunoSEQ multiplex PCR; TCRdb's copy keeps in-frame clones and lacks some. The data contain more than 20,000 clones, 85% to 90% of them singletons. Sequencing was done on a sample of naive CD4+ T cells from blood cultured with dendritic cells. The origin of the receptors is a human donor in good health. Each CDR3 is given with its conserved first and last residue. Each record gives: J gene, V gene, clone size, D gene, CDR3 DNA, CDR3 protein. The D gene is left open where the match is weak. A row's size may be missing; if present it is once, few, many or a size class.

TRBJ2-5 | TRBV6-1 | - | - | TGTGCCAGCAGTGACAGAGGGTTGACAGCTGACCCAGAGACCCAGTACTTC | CASSDRGLTADPETQYF
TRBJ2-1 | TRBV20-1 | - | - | TGCAGTGCTTCGCTTGATCGAGAGCAGTTCTTC | CSASLDREQFF
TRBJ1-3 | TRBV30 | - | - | TGTGCCTGGAGTGTCACAGGGCCTGGAAACACCATATATTTT | CAWSVTGPGNTIYF
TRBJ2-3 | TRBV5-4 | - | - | TGTGCCAGCAGCTCCCCATATATAGCGAACGCAGATACGCAGTATTTT | CASSSPYIANADTQYF
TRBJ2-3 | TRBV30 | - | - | TGTGCCTGGAGTAGGAGTTACCGGACAGCCACAGATACGCAGTATTTT | CAWSRSYRTATDTQYF
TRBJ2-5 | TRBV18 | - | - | TGTGCCAGCTCACTTGCTAGCGTTCAAGAGACCCAGTACTTC | CASSLASVQETQYF
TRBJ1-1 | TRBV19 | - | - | TGTGCCAGTACACGGGACACTTTGAACACTGAAGCTTTCTTT | CASTRDTLNTEAFF
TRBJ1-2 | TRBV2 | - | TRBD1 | TGTGCCAGCAGTGGACAGGGGAGCTATGGCTACACCTTC | CASSGQGSYGYTF
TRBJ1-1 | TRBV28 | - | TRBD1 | TGTGCCAGCAGTCGGAGACAGGGACACACTGAAGCTTTCTTT | CASSRRQGHTEAFF
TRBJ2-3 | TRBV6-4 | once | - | TGTGCCAGCAGAATCGAACAGGGCACAGATACGCAGTATTTT | CASRIEQGTDTQYF
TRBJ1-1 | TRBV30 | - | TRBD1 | TGTGCCGGGGACAGGATGAACACTGAAGCTTTCTTT | CAGDRMNTEAFF
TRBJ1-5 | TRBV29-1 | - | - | TGCAGCGTTGTGTGGGGAAATCAGCCCCAGCATTTT | CSVVWGNQPQHF
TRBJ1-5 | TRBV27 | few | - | TGTGCCAGCAGTTTAACATTTGGGTCGCCCCAGCATTTT | CASSLTFGSPQHF
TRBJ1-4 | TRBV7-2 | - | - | TGTGCCAGCAGCGACGGGATAACTAATGAAAAACTGTTTTTT | CASSDGITNEKLFF
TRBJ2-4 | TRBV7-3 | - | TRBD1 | TGTGCCAGCAGCTTAGGGGGACAGGGAGACATTCAGTACTTC | CASSLGGQGDIQYF
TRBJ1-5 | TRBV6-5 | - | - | TGTGCCAGCAGTTACTCGATTCAGGGCCTCAATCAGCCCCAGCATTTT | CASSYSIQGLNQPQHF
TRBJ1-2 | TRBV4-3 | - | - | TGCGCCAGCAGCCAAGTACAACAGGACTATGGCTACACCTTC | CASSQVQQDYGYTF
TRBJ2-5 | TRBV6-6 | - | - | TGTGCCAGCAGTTACTCGGGATGGGAGACCCAGTACTTC | CASSYSGWETQYF
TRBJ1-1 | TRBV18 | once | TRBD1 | TGTGCCAGCTCACCAGACAGGGTGAACACTGAAGCTTTCTTT | CASSPDRVNTEAFF
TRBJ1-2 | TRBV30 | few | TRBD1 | TGTGCCTGGACAGGGGGCATCCCCTATGGCTACACCTTC | CAWTGGIPYGYTF